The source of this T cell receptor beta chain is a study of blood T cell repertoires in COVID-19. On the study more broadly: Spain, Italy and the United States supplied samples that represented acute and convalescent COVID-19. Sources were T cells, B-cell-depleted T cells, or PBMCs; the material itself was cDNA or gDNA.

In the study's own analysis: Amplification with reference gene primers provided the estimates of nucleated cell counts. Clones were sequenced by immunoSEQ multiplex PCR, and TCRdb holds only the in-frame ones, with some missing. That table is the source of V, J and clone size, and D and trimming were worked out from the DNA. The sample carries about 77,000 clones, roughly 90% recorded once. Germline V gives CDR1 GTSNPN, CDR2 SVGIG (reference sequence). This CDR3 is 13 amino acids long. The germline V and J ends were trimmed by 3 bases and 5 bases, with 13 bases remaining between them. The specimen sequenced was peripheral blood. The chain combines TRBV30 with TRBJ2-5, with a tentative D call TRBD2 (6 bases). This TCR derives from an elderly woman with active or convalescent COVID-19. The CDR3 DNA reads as TGTGCCTGGAGGCTACTAGCAGGGGAGACCCAGTACTTC. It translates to CAWRLLAGETQYF.